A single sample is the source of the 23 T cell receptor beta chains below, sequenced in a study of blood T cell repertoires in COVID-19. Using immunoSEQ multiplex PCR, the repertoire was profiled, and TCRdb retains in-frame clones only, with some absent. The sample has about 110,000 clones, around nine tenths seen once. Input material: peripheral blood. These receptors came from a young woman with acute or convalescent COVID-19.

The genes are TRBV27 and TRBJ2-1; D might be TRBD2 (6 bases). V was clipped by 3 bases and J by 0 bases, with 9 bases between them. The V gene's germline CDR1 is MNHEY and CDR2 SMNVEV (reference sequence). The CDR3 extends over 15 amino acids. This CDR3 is CASSLAGSSYNEQFF. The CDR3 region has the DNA TGTGCCAGCAGTTTGGCCGGGAGCTCCTACAATGAGCAGTTCTTC.

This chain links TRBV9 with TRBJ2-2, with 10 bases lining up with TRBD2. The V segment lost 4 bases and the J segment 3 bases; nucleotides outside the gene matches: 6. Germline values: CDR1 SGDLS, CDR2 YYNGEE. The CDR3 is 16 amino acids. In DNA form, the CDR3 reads TGTGCCAGCAGCTTACTAGCGGGAACAGACACCGGGGAGCTGTTTTTT. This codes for CASSLLAGTDTGELFF.

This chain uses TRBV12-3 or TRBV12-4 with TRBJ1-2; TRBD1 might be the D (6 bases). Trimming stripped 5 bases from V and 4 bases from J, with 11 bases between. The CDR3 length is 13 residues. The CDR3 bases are TGTGCCAGCAGTATACAGGGTTCCTATGGCTACACCTTC. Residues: CASSIQGSYGYTF.

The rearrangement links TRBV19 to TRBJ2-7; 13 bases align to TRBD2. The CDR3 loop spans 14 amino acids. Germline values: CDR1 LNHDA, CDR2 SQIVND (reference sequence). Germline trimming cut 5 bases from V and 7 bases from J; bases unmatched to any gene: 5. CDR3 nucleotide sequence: TGTGCCAGTAGTCGAGGACTAGCGGGAGAAGAGCAGTACTTC. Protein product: CASSRGLAGEEQYF.

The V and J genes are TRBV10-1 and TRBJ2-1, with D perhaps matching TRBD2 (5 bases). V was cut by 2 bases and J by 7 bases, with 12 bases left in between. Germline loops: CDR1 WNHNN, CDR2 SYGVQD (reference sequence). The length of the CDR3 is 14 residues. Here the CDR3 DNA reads TGCGCCAGCAGTGAGCTGGGCAGGACTAATGAGCAGTTCTTC. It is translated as CASSELGRTNEQFF.

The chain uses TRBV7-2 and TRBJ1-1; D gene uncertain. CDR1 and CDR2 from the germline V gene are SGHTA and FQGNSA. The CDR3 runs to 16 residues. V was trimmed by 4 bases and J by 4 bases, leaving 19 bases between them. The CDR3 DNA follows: TGTGCCAGCAGCTCGCCTACTAGCAGAGTTGGCACTGAAGCTTTCTTT. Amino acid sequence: CASSSPTSRVGTEAFF.

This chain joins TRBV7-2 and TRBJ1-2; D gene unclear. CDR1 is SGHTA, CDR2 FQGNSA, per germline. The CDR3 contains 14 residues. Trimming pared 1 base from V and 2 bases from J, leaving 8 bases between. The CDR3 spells CASSLEPGNYGYTF. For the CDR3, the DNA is TGTGCCAGCAGCTTAGAGCCGGGAAACTATGGCTACACCTTC.

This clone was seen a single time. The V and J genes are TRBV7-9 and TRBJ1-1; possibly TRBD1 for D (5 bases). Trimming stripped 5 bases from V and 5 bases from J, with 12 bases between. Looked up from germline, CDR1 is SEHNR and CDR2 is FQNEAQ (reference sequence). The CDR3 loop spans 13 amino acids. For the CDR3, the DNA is TGTGCCAGCAGCCCCCAGGGTGAAACTGAAGCTTTCTTT. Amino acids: CASSPQGETEAFF.

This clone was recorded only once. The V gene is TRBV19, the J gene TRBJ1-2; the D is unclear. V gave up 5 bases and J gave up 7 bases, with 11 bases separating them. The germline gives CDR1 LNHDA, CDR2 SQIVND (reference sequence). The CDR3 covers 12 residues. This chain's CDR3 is CASSPRSSGYTF. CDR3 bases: TGTGCCAGTAGTCCCCGGTCGAGTGGCTACACCTTC.

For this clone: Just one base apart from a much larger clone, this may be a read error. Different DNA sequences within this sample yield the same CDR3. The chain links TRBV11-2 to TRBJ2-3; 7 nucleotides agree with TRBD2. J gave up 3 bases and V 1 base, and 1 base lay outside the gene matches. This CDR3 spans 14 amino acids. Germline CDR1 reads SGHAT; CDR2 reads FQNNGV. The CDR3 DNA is TGTGCCAGCAGCTTAGGGGGGGGAACAGATACGCAGTATTTT. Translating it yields CASSLGGGTDTQYF.

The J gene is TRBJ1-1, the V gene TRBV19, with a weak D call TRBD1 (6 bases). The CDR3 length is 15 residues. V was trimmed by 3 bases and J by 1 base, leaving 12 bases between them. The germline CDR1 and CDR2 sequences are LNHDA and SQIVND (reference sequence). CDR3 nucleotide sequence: TGTGCCAGTAGTATGTCGAACAGGGCGAACACTGAAGCTTTCTTT. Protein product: CASSMSNRANTEAFF.

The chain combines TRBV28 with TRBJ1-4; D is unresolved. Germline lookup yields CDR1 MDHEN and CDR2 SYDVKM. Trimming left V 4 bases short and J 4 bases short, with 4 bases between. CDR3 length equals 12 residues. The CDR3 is CASSSFNEKLFF. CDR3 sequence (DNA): TGTGCCAGCAGTTCCTTTAATGAAAAACTGTTTTTT.

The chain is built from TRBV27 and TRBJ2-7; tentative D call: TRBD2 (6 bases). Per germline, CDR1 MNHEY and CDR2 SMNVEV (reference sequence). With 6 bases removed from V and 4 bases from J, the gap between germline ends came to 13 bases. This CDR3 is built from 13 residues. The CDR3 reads CASSQLGGYEQYF. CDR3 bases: TGTGCCAGCAGCCAGCTTGGGGGGTACGAGCAGTACTTC.

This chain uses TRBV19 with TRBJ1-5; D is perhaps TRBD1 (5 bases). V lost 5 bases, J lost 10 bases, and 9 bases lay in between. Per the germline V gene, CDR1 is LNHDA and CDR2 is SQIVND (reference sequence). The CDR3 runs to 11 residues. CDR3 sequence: CASSFQGPQHF. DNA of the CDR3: TGTGCCAGTAGTTTCCAGGGTCCCCAGCATTTT. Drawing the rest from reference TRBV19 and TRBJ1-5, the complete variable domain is DGGITQSPKYLFRKEGQNVTLSCEQNLNHDAMYWYRQDPGQGLRLIYYSQIVNDFQKGDIAEGYSVSREKKESFPLTVTSAQKNPTAFYLCASSFQGPQHFGDGTRLSIL.

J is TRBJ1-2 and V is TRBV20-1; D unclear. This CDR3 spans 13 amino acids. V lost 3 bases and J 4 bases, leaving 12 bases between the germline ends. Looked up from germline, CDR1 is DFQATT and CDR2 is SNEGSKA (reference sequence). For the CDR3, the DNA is TGCAGTGCTAGTGGCAGGTTGGGCTATGGCTACACCTTC. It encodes CSASGRLGYGYTF.

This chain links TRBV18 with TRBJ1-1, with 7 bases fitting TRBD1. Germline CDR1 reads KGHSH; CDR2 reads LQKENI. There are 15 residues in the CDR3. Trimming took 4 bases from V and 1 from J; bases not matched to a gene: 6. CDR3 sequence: CASSLRTGENTEAFF. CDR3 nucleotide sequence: TGTGCCAGCTCACTACGGACAGGTGAGAACACTGAAGCTTTCTTT. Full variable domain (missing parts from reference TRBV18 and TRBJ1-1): NAGVMQNPRHLVRRRGQEARLRCSPMKGHSHVYWYRQLPEEGLKFMVYLQKENIIDESGMPKERFSAEFPKEGPSILRIQQVVRGDSAAYFCASSLRTGENTEAFFGQGTRLTVV.

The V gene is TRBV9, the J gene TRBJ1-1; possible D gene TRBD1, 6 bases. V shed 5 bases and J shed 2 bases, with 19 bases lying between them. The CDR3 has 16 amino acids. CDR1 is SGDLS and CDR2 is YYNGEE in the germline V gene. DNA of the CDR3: TGTGCCAGCAGTGTAAGAGACAGGCCCTCCAACACTGAAGCTTTCTTT. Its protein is CASSVRDRPSNTEAFF.

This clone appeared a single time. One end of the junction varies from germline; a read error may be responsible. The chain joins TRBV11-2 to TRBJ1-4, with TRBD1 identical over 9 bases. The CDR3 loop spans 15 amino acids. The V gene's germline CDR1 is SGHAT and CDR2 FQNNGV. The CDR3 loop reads CASSVDRGANEKLFF. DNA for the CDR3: TGTGCCAGCAGCGTAGACAGGGGGGCTAATGAAAAACTGTTTTTT.

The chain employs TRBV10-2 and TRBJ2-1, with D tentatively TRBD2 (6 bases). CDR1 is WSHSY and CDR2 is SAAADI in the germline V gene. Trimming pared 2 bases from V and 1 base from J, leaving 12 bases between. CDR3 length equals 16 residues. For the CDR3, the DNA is TGCGCCAGCAGTGAGACGGGAGTATGGTCCTACAATGAGCAGTTCTTC. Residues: CASSETGVWSYNEQFF.

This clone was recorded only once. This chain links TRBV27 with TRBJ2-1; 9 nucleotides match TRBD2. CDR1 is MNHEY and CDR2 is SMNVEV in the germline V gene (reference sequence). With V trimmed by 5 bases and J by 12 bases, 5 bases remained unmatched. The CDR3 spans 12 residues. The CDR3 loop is CASSTLTSGQFF. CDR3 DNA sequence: TGTGCCAGCAGTACCTTGACTAGCGGGCAGTTCTTC.

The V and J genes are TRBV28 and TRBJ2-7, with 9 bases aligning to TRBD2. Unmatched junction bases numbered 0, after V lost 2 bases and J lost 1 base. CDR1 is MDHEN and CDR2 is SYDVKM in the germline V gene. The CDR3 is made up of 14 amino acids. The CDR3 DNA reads TGTGCCAGCAGTTTAGCGGGAGGGTCCTACGAGCAGTACTTC. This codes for CASSLAGGSYEQYF.

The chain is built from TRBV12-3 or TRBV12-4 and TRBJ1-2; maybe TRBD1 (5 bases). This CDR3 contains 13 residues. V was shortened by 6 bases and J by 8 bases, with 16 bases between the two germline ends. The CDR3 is CASSQRGGWGYTF. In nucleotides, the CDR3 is TGTGCCAGCAGCCAAAGGGGAGGATGGGGCTACACCTTC.

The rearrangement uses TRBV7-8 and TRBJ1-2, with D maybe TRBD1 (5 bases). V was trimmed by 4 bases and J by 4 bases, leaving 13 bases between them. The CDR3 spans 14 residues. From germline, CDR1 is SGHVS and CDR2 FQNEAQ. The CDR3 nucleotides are TGTGCCAGCAGCTCGACACAGGTTTTCTATGGCTACACCTTC. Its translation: CASSSTQVFYGYTF.